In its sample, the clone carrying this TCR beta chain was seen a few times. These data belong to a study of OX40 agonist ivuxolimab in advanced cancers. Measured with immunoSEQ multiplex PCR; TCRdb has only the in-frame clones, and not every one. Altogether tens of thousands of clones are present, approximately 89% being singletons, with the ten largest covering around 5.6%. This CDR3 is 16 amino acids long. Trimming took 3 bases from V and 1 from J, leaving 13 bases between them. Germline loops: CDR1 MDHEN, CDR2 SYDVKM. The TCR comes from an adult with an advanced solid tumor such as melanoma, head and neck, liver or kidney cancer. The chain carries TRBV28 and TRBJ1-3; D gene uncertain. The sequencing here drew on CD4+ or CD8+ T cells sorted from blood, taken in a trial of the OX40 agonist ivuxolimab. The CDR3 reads CASSFLGFSSGNTIYF. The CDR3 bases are TGTGCCAGCAGTTTTTTGGGTTTCTCATCTGGAAACACCATATATTTT.